This T cell receptor beta chain was identified during a study of sequential checkpoint blockade in melanoma. Here immunoSEQ multiplex PCR was the method, and the copy in TCRdb shows in-frame clones only, minus some. The sample carries about 22,000 clones, roughly 76% recorded once. As to treatment: randomized to nivolumab then ipilimumab (arm A) or the reverse (arm B). PBMC sorting kept live CD3+CD8+ cells without CD19 or CD56. CDR3 length: 13 residues. V was clipped by 3 bases and J by 9 bases; unmatched bases: 5. CDR1 and CDR2 (germline): PRHDT, FYEKMQ (reference sequence). This receptor was identified in a human donor with melanoma. The V call is TRBV13, the J call TRBJ2-1; 7 bases are a match to TRBD2. The sample consisted of CD8+ T cells sorted from blood (inferred from file names), taken from a patient given nivolumab and ipilimumab in sequence. The CDR3 here is CASSFTSDLEQFF. DNA for the CDR3: TGTGCCAGCAGCTTTACTAGCGATCTTGAGCAGTTCTTC.